Below are 25 T cell receptor beta chains sequenced from a single sample in a study of control samples from healthy donors and cancer patients. Measured with immunoSEQ multiplex PCR; TCRdb has only the in-frame clones, and not every one. Of about 410,000 clones listed, 90% were seen once; the top ten hold over 5.5%. The sample taken for sequencing was PBMCs. These TCRs come from a man aged 35 to 55 with head and neck cancer.

The rearrangement joins TRBV7-9 to TRBJ1-1; no clear D gene. Germline-derived CDR1 and CDR2 are SEHNR and FQNEAQ (reference sequence). This CDR3 spans 13 amino acids. The V gene lost 5 bases and the J gene lost 4 bases, with 11 bases spanning the gap. This CDR3 reads CASSQDTRTEAFF. CDR3 coding DNA: TGTGCCAGCAGCCAAGATACACGCACTGAAGCTTTCTTT.

The V call is TRBV13, the J call TRBJ1-2; D gene uncertain. This CDR3 comprises 11 residues. Germline V gives CDR1 PRHDT, CDR2 FYEKMQ (reference sequence). Deletions cut 3 bases from V and 8 bases from J, with 7 bases between. The CDR3 DNA is TGTGCCAGCAGCTTGGGATTGGGCTACACCTTC. Translated, it gives CASSLGLGYTF.

The genes are TRBV12-5 and TRBJ1-2, with D uncertain. Germline CDR1 LGHNT, CDR2 FRNRAP. The CDR3 contains 13 residues. V was pared by 3 bases and J by 4 bases, with 9 bases between. The CDR3 sequence is CASGLGGSYGYTF. In DNA form, the CDR3 reads TGTGCTAGTGGTTTAGGTGGGAGCTATGGCTACACCTTC.

The J gene is TRBJ1-2, the V gene TRBV3-1 (or the pseudogene TRBV3-2); D may be TRBD1 (5 bases). With 9 bases removed from V and 2 bases from J, the gap between germline ends came to 13 bases. Germline CDR1 reads LGHDT; CDR2 reads YNNKEL (reference sequence). The CDR3 is 13 amino acids. In nucleotides, the CDR3 is TGTGCCAGTCAATCCGGGGCGAACTATGGCTACACCTTC. This sequence encodes CASQSGANYGYTF.

This clone has more than one count but fewer than ten. The gene calls are TRBV7-2 and TRBJ1-1, with D unresolved. V gave up 0 bases and J gave up 6 bases, with 14 bases separating them. This CDR3 region has 15 residues. Germline V gives CDR1 SGHTA, CDR2 FQGNSA. The CDR3 nucleotides are TGTGCCAGCAGCTTAGCGAGTTTCAATAAACCTGAAGCTTTCTTT. Translated, it gives CASSLASFNKPEAFF.

This chain joins TRBV15 and TRBJ1-1; D remains unclear. The CDR3 extends over 12 amino acids. Germline CDR1 LNHNV, CDR2 YYDKDF (reference sequence). With 2 bases removed from V and 1 base from J, the gap between germline ends came to 2 bases. CDR3 coding DNA: TGTGCCACCAGCAGATGGAACACTGAAGCTTTCTTT. It codes for CATSRWNTEAFF. Drawing the rest from reference TRBV15 and TRBJ1-1, the complete variable domain is DAMVIQNPRYQVTQFGKPVTLSCSQTLNHNVMYWYQQKSSQAPKLLFHYYDKDFNNEADTPDNFQSRRPNTSFCFLDIRSPGLGDTAMYLCATSRWNTEAFFGQGTRLTVV.

The genes are TRBV27 and TRBJ2-3; D uncertain. Germline CDR1 MNHEY, CDR2 SMNVEV (reference sequence). Trimming removed 6 bases from V and 0 bases from J, with 4 bases in between. This CDR3 region has 12 residues. The CDR3 sequence: CASSPSTDTQYF. The CDR3 bases are TGTGCCAGCAGCCCCAGCACAGATACGCAGTATTTT.

V gene TRBV6-6 combines with J gene TRBJ1-2; 9 bases map to TRBD1. The V segment lost 4 bases and the J segment 5 bases; nucleotides outside the gene matches: 11. Germline V lookup: CDR1 MNHNY, CDR2 SVGAGI (reference sequence). CDR3 size: 16 residues. The CDR3 reads CASSSAGTGKGYGYTF. The CDR3 nucleotides are TGTGCCAGCAGTTCCGCCGGGACAGGGAAGGGGTATGGCTACACCTTC.

This clone has only a few counts. V usage is TRBV18 and J usage is TRBJ1-5; possible D gene TRBD1, 6 bases. This CDR3 is built from 15 residues. V shed 4 bases and J shed 6 bases, with 16 bases lying between them. Germline CDR1 KGHSH, CDR2 LQKENI. CDR3 nucleotides: TGTGCCAGCTCACGCCAAGGGGGAGAGGGTCAGCCCCAGCATTTT. Its translation is CASSRQGGEGQPQHF.

The chain recombines TRBV28 with TRBJ2-4; D uncertain. Trimming left V 7 bases short and J 1 base short, with 11 bases between. This CDR3 has 14 amino acids. Germline values: CDR1 MDHEN, CDR2 SYDVKM. The chain's CDR3 is CASTSPGAKNIQYF. In DNA form, the CDR3 reads TGTGCCAGCACATCCCCTGGGGCCAAAAACATTCAGTACTTC.

The rearrangement uses TRBV19 and TRBJ2-2; no clear D. The ends were cut back, 5 bases at V and 5 bases at J, with 18 bases in the middle. This CDR3 is built from 16 residues. In germline, CDR1 is LNHDA, CDR2 SQIVND (reference sequence). CDR3 coding DNA: TGTGCCAGTAGTCCCCAAGGCGGTCTTAGGACCGGGGAGCTGTTTTTT. Translated: CASSPQGGLRTGELFF.

The chain joins TRBV5-4 to TRBJ1-1; D possibly corresponds to TRBD1 (5 bases). Germline V gives CDR1 SGHNT, CDR2 YYREEE (reference sequence). Trimming left V 4 bases short and J 4 bases short, with 11 bases between. The CDR3 is 13 amino acids. The CDR3 is CASSPERGTEAFF. DNA for the CDR3: TGTGCCAGCAGCCCCGAGAGGGGCACTGAAGCTTTCTTT.

This clone was seen just once. The chain uses TRBV5-6 and TRBJ2-1; D is ambiguous. This CDR3 is built from 12 residues. Trimming removed 2 bases from V and 4 bases from J, with 4 bases in between. Germline V gene data show CDR1 as SGHDT and CDR2 as YYEEEE. CDR3 DNA sequence: TGTGCCAGCAGCTTACAATACAATGAGCAGTTCTTC. Encoded protein: CASSLQYNEQFF. Full variable domain (rest looked up from reference TRBV5-6 and TRBJ2-1): DAGVTQSPTHLIKTRGQQVTLRCSPKSGHDTVSWYQQALGQGPQFIFQYYEEEERQRGNFPDRFSGHQFPNYSSELNVNALLLGDSALYLCASSLQYNEQFFGPGTRLTVL.

The chain joins TRBV30 to TRBJ2-7; possibly TRBD2 for D (6 bases). V shed 0 bases and J shed 0 bases, with 12 bases lying between them. Germline CDR1 and CDR2: GTSNPN and SVGIG (reference sequence). CDR3 length: 15 amino acids. This CDR3 is CAWSVHGGFSYEQYF. The CDR3 DNA sequence: TGTGCCTGGAGTGTACACGGGGGATTCTCCTACGAGCAGTACTTC.

The chain is built from TRBV5-6 and TRBJ1-2; TRBD1 matches 9 bases. This CDR3 spans 18 amino acids. CDR1 is SGHDT and CDR2 is YYEEEE in the germline V gene. The V gene end was trimmed by 4 bases and the J gene end by 7 bases; junction bases not matched to a gene: 20. The chain's CDR3 is CASSPEMGWTGESSGYTF. In DNA, the CDR3 is TGTGCCAGCAGCCCTGAGATGGGCTGGACAGGGGAAAGTTCTGGCTACACCTTC.

The chain links TRBV6-5 to TRBJ1-3; D might be TRBD1 (5 bases). The V gene lost 7 bases and the J gene lost 2 bases, with 12 bases spanning the gap. The CDR3 has 14 amino acids. CDR1 and CDR2 from the germline V gene are MNHEY and SVGAGI. The CDR3 DNA reads as TGTGCCAGCATTGGGACGTTGGCTGGAAACACCATATATTTT. Protein: CASIGTLAGNTIYF.

The chain carries TRBV4-2 and TRBJ2-3, with unresolved D. Trimming cost V 0 bases and J 0 bases, with 13 bases left between them. The CDR3 consists of 17 residues. Germline V CDR1 and CDR2: LGHNA, YNFKEQ. The CDR3 sequence is CASSQDPRRISTDTQYF. In DNA form, the CDR3 reads TGTGCCAGCAGCCAAGACCCCCGGCGTATCAGCACAGATACGCAGTATTTT.

The chain links TRBV5-5 to TRBJ2-3, with unresolved D. There are 11 residues in the CDR3. V lost 4 bases to trimming and J lost 9 bases, with 9 bases between them. Looked up from germline, CDR1 is SGHKS and CDR2 is YYEKEE (reference sequence). The CDR3 spells CASSPGLTQYF. In nucleotides, the CDR3 is TGTGCCAGCAGCCCGGGTCTCACGCAGTATTTT.

The gene calls are TRBV5-6 and TRBJ2-3; 8 bases align to TRBD1. Germline V gene data show CDR1 as SGHDT and CDR2 as YYEEEE. This CDR3 spans 16 amino acids. V dropped 1 base and J dropped 2; count of bases not matched to a gene: 6. In DNA, the CDR3 is TGTGCCAGCAGCTTGTGGACAGGGTCCTTCACAGATACGCAGTATTTT. Translated: CASSLWTGSFTDTQYF.

The rearrangement links TRBV19 to TRBJ1-2, with D unresolved. The CDR3 is 13 residues long. V lost 9 bases, J lost 0 bases, and 11 bases lay in between. Germline loops: CDR1 LNHDA, CDR2 SQIVND (reference sequence). The CDR3 is CAREGCPNYGYTF. CDR3 nucleotide sequence: TGTGCCAGGGAGGGTTGCCCTAACTATGGCTACACCTTC.

V usage is TRBV14 and J usage is TRBJ1-6; D call uncertain. The germline V gene encodes CDR1 SGHDN and CDR2 FVKESK. The CDR3 covers 12 residues. V shed 7 bases and J shed 13 bases, with 14 bases lying between them. The CDR3 is CASNIVGAPLHF. The CDR3 nucleotides read TGTGCCAGCAACATAGTTGGAGCTCCCCTCCACTTT.

The chain uses TRBV25-1 and TRBJ2-6; tentative D call: TRBD1 (5 bases). The CDR3 spans 16 residues. CDR1 is MGHDK and CDR2 is SYGVNS in the germline V gene. Trimming removed 3 bases at V and 0 bases at J, with 9 bases between. CDR3 nucleotides: TGTGCCAGCAGTGATGGACACAGCTCTGGGGCCAACGTCCTGACTTTC. Translation: CASSDGHSSGANVLTF.

V and J are TRBV27 and TRBJ2-7, with no clear D. This CDR3 has 13 amino acids. Germline V CDR1 and CDR2: MNHEY, SMNVEV (reference sequence). Deletions cut 4 bases from V and 0 bases from J, with 7 bases between. This chain's CDR3 is CASSSGSSYEQYF. The CDR3 region has the DNA TGTGCCAGCAGTTCGGGCAGCTCCTACGAGCAGTACTTC.

V gene TRBV5-5 combines with J gene TRBJ2-3; 8 positions match TRBD1. CDR3 length: 16 amino acids. Germline V gives CDR1 SGHKS, CDR2 YYEKEE (reference sequence). V shed 0 bases and J 5 bases; nucleotides not matched to a gene: 8. CDR3: CASSLAPGGVQDTQYF. Here the CDR3 DNA reads TGTGCCAGCAGCTTGGCTCCAGGGGGCGTGCAAGATACGCAGTATTTT. The variable domain in full, completed from reference TRBV5-5 and TRBJ2-3, reads DAGVTQSPTHLIKTRGQQVTLRCSPISGHKSVSWYQQVLGQGPQFIFQYYEKEERGRGNFPDRFSARQFPNYSSELNVNALLLGDSALYLCASSLAPGGVQDTQYFGPGTRLTVL.

The J gene is TRBJ1-1, the V gene TRBV28; D unresolved. Trimming left V 6 bases short and J 5 bases short, with 13 bases between. Germline V gene sequence: CDR1 MDHEN, CDR2 SYDVKM. The CDR3 is made up of 13 amino acids. The CDR3 here is CASRPTSGTEAFF. In DNA form, the CDR3 reads TGTGCCAGCAGACCCACGAGTGGAACTGAAGCTTTCTTT. Using reference TRBV28 and TRBJ1-1 for the parts outside the CDR3, the full variable domain is DVKVTQSSRYLVKRTGEKVFLECVQDMDHENMFWYRQDPGLGLRLIYFSYDVKMKEKGDIPEGYSVSREKKERFSLILESASTNQTSMYLCASRPTSGTEAFFGQGTRLTVV.